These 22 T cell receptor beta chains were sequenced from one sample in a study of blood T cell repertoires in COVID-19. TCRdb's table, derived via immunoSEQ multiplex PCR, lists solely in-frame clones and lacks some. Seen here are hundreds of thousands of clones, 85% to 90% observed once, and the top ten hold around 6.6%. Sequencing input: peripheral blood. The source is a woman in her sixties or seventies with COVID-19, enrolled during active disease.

The CDR3 bases are TGCAGCGTTGAGGGAGTTTTCCCCGGGACAGGGGGCCGGTATGGCTACACCTTC. Translating it yields CSVEGVFPGTGGRYGYTF. The rearrangement links TRBV29-1 to TRBJ1-2; 12 positions match TRBD1. Germline trimming cut 3 bases from V and 5 bases from J; bases unmatched to any gene: 16. The CDR3 is 18 amino acids. Germline-derived CDR1 and CDR2 are SQVTM and ANQGSEA.

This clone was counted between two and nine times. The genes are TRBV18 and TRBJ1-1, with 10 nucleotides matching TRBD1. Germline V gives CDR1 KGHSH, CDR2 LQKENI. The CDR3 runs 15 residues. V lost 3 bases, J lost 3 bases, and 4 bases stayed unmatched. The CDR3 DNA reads TGTGCCAGCTCACCGGGACAGGGGAGGTACACTGAAGCTTTCTTT. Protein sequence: CASSPGQGRYTEAFF.

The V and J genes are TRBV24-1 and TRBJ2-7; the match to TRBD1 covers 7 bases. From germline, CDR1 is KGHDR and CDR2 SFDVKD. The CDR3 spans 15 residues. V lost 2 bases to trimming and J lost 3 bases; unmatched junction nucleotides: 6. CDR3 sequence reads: CATSDSRGRYYEQYF. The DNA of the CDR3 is TGTGCCACCAGTGATTCGAGGGGGCGGTACTACGAGCAGTACTTC.

The DNA of the CDR3 is TGTGCCAGCAACCCCTACCCTCTCAGCTCAGGGTCCTCAACCTACGAGCAGTACTTC. This codes for CASNPYPLSSGSSTYEQYF. The chain links TRBV28 to TRBJ2-7, with a possible D match to TRBD1 (5 bases). CDR1 is MDHEN and CDR2 is SYDVKM in the germline V gene. CDR3 size: 19 residues. Trimming took off 7 bases at V and 2 bases at J, with 30 bases between the two ends.

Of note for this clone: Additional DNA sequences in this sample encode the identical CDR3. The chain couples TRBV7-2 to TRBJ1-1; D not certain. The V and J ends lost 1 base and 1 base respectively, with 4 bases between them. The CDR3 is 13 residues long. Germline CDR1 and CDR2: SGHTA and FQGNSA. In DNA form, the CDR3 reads TGTGCCAGCAGCTTAGACAGGAACACTGAAGCTTTCTTT. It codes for CASSLDRNTEAFF.

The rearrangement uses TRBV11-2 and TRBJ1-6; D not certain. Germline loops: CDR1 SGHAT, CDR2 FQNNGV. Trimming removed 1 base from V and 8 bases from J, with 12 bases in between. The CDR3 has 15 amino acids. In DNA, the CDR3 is TGTGCCAGCAGCTTAGTTGAGGGATTGGATTCACCCCTCCACTTT. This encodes CASSLVEGLDSPLHF.

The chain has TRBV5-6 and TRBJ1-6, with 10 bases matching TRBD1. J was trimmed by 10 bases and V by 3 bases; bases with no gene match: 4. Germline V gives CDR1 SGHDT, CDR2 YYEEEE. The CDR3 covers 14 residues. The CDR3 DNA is TGTGCCAGCAGCTGGGACAGGGGTGAATCACCCCTCCACTTT. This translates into CASSWDRGESPLHF. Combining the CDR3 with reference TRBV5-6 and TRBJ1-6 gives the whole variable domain DAGVTQSPTHLIKTRGQQVTLRCSPKSGHDTVSWYQQALGQGPQFIFQYYEEEERQRGNFPDRFSGHQFPNYSSELNVNALLLGDSALYLCASSWDRGESPLHFGNGTRLTVT.

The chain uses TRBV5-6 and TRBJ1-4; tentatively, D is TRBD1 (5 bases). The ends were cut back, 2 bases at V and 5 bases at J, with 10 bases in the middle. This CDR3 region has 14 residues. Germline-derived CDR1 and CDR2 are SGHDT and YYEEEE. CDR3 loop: CASSFQGGNEKLFF. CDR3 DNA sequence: TGTGCCAGCAGCTTTCAGGGCGGAAATGAAAAACTGTTTTTT.

In DNA, the CDR3 is TGTGCCACCAGCAGGGACATTGTCACTGAAGCTTTCTTT. Its translation: CATSRDIVTEAFF. The J gene is TRBJ1-1, the V gene TRBV15, with TRBD1 as a possible D gene (5 bases). Trimming removed 3 bases at V and 4 bases at J, with 9 bases between. Germline loops: CDR1 LNHNV, CDR2 YYDKDF (reference sequence). This CDR3 comprises 13 residues.

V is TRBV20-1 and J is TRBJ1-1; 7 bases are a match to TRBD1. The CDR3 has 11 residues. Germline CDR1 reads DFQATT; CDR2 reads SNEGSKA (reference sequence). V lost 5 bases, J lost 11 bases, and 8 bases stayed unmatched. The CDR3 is CSAFTGEEAFF. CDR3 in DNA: TGCAGTGCTTTTACAGGGGAGGAGGCTTTCTTT.

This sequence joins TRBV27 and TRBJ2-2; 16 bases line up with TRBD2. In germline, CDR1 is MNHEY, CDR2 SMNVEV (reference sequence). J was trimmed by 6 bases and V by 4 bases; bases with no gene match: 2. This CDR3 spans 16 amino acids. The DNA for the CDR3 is TGTGCCAGCAGTTCGGGACTAGCGGGGGGGCCCGGGGAGCTGTTTTTT. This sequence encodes CASSSGLAGGPGELFF.

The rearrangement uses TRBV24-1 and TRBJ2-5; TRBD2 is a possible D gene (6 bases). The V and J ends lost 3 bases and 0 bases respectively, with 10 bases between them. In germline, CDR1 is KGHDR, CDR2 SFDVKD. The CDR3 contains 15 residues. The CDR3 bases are TGTGCCACCAGTGATCCTCTAGCGTACCAAGAGACCCAGTACTTC. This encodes CATSDPLAYQETQYF.

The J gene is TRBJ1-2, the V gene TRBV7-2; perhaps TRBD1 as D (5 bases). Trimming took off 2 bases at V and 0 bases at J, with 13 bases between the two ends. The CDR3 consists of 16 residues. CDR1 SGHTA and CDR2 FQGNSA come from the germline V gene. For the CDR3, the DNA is TGTGCCAGCAGCTTAAGCAGGGCCGCTACTAACTATGGCTACACCTTC. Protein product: CASSLSRAATNYGYTF. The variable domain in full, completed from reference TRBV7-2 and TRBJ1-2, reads GAGVSQSPSNKVTEKGKDVELRCDPISGHTALYWYRQSLGQGLEFLIYFQGNSAPDKSGLPSDRFSAERTGGSVSTLTIQRTQQEDSAVYLCASSLSRAATNYGYTFGSGTRLTVV.

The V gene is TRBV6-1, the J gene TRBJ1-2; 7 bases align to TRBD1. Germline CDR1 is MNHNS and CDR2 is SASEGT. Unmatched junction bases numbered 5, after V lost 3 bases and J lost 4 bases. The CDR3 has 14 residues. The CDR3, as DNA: TGTGCCAGCAGTGAGGGGACAGAGGTCTATGGCTACACCTTC. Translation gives CASSEGTEVYGYTF.

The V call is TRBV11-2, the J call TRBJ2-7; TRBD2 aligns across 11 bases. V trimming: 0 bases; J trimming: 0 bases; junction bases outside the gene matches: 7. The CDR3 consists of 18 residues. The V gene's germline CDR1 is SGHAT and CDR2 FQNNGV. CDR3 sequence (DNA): TGTGCCAGCAGCTTAGATGGTACTAGCGGGGGCTTCTCCTACGAGCAGTACTTC. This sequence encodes CASSLDGTSGGFSYEQYF.

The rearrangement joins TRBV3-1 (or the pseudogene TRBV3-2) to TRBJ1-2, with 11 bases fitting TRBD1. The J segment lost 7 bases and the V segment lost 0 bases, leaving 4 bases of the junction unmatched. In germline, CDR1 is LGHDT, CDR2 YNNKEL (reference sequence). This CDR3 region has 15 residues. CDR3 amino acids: CASSQDRTGGFGYTF. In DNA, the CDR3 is TGTGCCAGCAGCCAAGATAGGACAGGGGGCTTTGGCTACACCTTC.

CDR3 DNA sequence: TGTGCCATCAGTGTCCGGGGCCCGGGGGAGGATAATCAGCCCCAGCATTTT. This codes for CAISVRGPGEDNQPQHF. This chain connects TRBV10-3 to TRBJ1-5; D is perhaps TRBD1 (5 bases). This CDR3 is 17 amino acids long. V lost 4 bases and J lost 4, with 20 bases in between. Looked up from germline, CDR1 is ENHRY and CDR2 is SYGVKD.

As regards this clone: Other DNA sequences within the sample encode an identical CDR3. Here the CDR3 reads CASSTRYNEQFF. The CDR3 bases are TGTGCCAGTAGTACGAGGTACAATGAGCAGTTCTTC. This rearrangement joins TRBV19 to TRBJ2-1, with unresolved D. CDR1 LNHDA and CDR2 SQIVND come from the germline V gene (reference sequence). The V end was cut by 4 bases, the J end by 4 bases, with 5 bases between. This CDR3 contains 12 residues.

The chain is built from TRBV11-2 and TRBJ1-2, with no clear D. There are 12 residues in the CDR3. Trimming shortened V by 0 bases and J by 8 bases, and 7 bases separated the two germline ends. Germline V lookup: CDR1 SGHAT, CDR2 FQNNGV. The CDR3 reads CASSLDGGGYTF. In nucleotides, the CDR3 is TGTGCCAGCAGCTTAGATGGTGGCGGCTACACCTTC.

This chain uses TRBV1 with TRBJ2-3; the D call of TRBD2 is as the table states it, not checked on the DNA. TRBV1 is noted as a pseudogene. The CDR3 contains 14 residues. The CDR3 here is CTSSHPRSTDTQYF. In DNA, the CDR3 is TGCACCAGCAGCCACCCCCGGAGCACAGATACGCAGTATTTT.

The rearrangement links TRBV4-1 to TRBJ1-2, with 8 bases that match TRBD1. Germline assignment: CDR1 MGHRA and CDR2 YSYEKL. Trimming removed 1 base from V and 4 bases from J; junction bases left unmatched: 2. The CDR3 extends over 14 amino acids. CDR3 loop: CASSQGTGGYGYTF. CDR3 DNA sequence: TGCGCCAGCAGCCAAGGCACAGGGGGCTATGGCTACACCTTC.

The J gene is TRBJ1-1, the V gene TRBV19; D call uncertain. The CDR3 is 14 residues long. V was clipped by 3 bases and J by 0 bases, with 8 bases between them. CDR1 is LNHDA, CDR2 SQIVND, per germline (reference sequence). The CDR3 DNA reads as TGTGCCAGTAGTATGGCGGGTATGAACACTGAAGCTTTCTTT. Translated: CASSMAGMNTEAFF.